This T cell receptor beta chain was identified in a study of vaccination effects on CD4 cells after COVID-19. Across the study: Two doses of BNT162b2 or mRNA-1273 vaccine were administered to participants. General observations from the study: Few convalescent patients and no early post-infection timepoints were included in the study. Late post-vaccination, clones induced by infection and those induced by vaccine underwent marked clonal contraction.

Germline-derived CDR1 and CDR2 are SGHRS and YFSETQ. V shed 4 bases and J shed 2 bases, with 12 bases lying between them. The length of the CDR3 is 14 residues. Concerning this clone itself: Its matching antigen is unknown.

The data were produced by immunoSEQ multiplex PCR, yet TCRdb's version contains in-frame clones alone and is incomplete. The sample records 55,000 to 75,000 clones, 65% to 85% being singletons. Expansion with viral peptide pools was applied to antigen-specific CD4+ T cells by the ViraFEST assay prior to sequencing. The culture ran for 10 days, and then CD4+ T cells were isolated. Nucleocapsid antibodies were negative in the vaccine recipients, who had never had SARS-CoV-2 infection. The V call is TRBV5-1, the J call TRBJ2-5; D is possibly TRBD1 (6 bases). The source was CD4+ T cells from PBMCs cultured with HCoV-OC43 spike peptides, collected before COVID-19 vaccination. Subset described: HCoV-OC43 spike overlapping peptide pool stimulation. The receptor was isolated from a human donor who received a COVID-19 vaccine. Here the CDR3 DNA reads TGCGCCAGCAGCCGGACAGTTACACAAGAGACCCAGTACTTC. Protein sequence: CASSRTVTQETQYF. Complete variable domain (other parts from reference TRBV5-1 and TRBJ2-5): KAGVTQTPRYLIKTRGQQVTLSCSPISGHRSVSWYQQTPGQGLQFLFEYFSETQRNKGNFPGRFSGRQFSNSRSEMNVSTLELGDSALYLCASSRTVTQETQYFGPGTRLLVL.